This record looks at one T cell receptor beta chain sequence and its context. Its target antigen remains unknown. Within one base of it there is no much larger clone, and no base qualities were kept. This entry belongs to a study of T cell responses to AZD1222 COVID-19 vaccine (dated by TCRdb to the early 2020s). Background for the entire study: AZD1222 recipients with second doses at about 4 weeks or about 12 weeks were pooled, because spike-specific TCR depth and breadth did not differ between schedules. A total of over 230 trial participants underwent TCR sequencing, of whom some 200 had received two doses of AZD1222 and about 26 had received two doses of the MenACWY control vaccine. Trial participants were enrolled by age into subgroups of 18-55, 56-69 and 70-plus years, and around 150, 28 and 57 TCR-sequenced participants, respectively, were included in these subgroups.

The CDR3 regions of human TCRbeta chains were analyzed by immunosequencing. The paper's data handling went like this. Repertoire TCRs were checked for matches against a reference library of SARS-CoV-2-specific TCRs that had been generated using the MIRA antigen-specificity platform. Breadth was defined as the fraction of unique TCRs that were SARS-CoV-2-associated, and depth was defined as the fraction of total T cells that were SARS-CoV-2-associated. Using the MIRA data, each spike-specific TCR was mapped to the spike region that the TCR reacts to and placed in a CD4 or CD8 class. Log10-transformed breadth and depth values were compared by one-way ANOVA with Sidak's multiple comparisons tests. TCRdb holds this immuneACCESS table with in-frame rearrangements only. Some clones are missing; in checked studies, unresolved V genes explain under half, and the rest has no known cause. V, J and clone size reflect that table, while D and trimming were determined from the DNA. The sample yields about 87,000 clones; around 90% were counted once. The ten largest make up about 8.4% of the sample.

V sheds 7 bases and J sheds 3 bases, leaving 6 bases between their ends. Counted from cysteine to phenylalanine, this CDR3 has 12 amino acids. Just the 36-base CDR3 DNA is kept, in frame starting at base 1. The germline V gene encodes CDR1 MNHEY and CDR2 SVGAGI. Results and caveats for the whole study, not just this receptor: The whole spike protein was spanned by vaccine-associated CD4 TCRs, and dominant responses were seen in regions 160-218 and 743-854. Nearly half of unique spike-specific TCRs reportedly recognized epitopes outside regions mutated in the B.1.351 and B.1.1.7 variants. After two AZD1222 doses, spike-specific TCR breadth and depth were significantly higher than at day 0 and than in MenACWY recipients. No day 14 peak-response samples were available, so repertoires were characterized only after the peak T cell response. Participants were mostly white British, with more females than males. The authors suggested clonal diversity may have been underestimated. Conclusions about previously exposed vaccinees were limited because only six or seven AZD1222 recipients were SARS-CoV-2 seropositive at baseline. In the small 56-69-year group, the increase in depth fell short of significance, most likely because of low power.

The meaning of the sample's time point label: baseline before first vaccination. Vaccinee samples were obtained from the UK trials COV001 and COV002, which included a single-blind randomized controlled phase 2/3 trial of AZD1222 (ChAdOx1 nCoV-19) in healthy adults. Trial participant PBMC samples were collected at day 0 and day 28 after the second dose for TCRbeta chain sequencing. Sequenced here: peripheral blood, sampled on day 0 of AZD1222 vaccination. This receptor chain uses TRBV6-5 and TRBJ2-2, with the D gene not clear enough to name. The sequence derives from an adult in good health. For the CDR3, the sequence is CASTLHTGELFF. The bases read TGTGCCAGCACTCTTCACACCGGGGAGCTGTTTTTT.